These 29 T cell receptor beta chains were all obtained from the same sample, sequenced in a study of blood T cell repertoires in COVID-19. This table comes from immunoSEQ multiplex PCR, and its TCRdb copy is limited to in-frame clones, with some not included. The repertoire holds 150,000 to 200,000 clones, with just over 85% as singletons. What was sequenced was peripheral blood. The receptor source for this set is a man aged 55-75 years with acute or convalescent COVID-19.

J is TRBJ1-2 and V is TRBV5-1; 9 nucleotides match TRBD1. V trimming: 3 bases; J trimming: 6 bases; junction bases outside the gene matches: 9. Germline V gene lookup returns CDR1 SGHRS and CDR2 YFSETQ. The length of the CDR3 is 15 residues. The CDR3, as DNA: TGCGCCAGCAGCTGGGGGGACAGGGAGGATGATGGCTACACCTTC. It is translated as CASSWGDREDDGYTF. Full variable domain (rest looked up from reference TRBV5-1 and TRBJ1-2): KAGVTQTPRYLIKTRGQQVTLSCSPISGHRSVSWYQQTPGQGLQFLFEYFSETQRNKGNFPGRFSGRQFSNSRSEMNVSTLELGDSALYLCASSWGDREDDGYTFGSGTRLTVV.

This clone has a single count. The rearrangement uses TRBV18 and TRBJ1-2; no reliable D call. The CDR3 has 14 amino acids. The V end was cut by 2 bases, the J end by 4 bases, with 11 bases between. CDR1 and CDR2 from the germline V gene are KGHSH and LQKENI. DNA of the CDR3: TGTGCCAGCTCACCAGGCAGCGATCCCTATGGCTACACCTTC. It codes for CASSPGSDPYGYTF.

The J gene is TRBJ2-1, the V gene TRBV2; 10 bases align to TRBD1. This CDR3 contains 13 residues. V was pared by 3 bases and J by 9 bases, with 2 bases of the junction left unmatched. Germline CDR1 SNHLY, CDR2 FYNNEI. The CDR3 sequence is CASSETGGGEQFF. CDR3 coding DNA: TGTGCCAGCAGTGAGACAGGGGGCGGTGAGCAGTTCTTC.

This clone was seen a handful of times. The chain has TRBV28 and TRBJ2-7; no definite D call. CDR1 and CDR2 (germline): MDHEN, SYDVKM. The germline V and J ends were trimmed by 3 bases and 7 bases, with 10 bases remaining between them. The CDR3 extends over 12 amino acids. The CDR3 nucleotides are TGTGCCAGCAGTTTCGGGTCCGGGGAGCAGTACTTC. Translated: CASSFGSGEQYF. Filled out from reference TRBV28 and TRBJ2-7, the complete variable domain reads DVKVTQSSRYLVKRTGEKVFLECVQDMDHENMFWYRQDPGLGLRLIYFSYDVKMKEKGDIPEGYSVSREKKERFSLILESASTNQTSMYLCASSFGSGEQYFGPGTRLTVT.

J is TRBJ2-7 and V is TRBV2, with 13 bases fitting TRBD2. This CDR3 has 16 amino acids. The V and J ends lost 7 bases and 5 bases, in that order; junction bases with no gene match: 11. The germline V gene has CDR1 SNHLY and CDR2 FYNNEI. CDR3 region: CASMRSRTSGSHEQYF. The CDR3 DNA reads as TGTGCCAGCATGAGGTCACGGACTAGCGGGAGCCACGAGCAGTACTTC.

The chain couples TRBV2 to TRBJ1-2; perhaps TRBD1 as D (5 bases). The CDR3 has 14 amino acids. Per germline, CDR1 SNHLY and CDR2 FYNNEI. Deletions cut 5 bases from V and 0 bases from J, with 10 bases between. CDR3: CASSQQGSNYGYTF. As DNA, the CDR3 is TGTGCCAGCAGTCAGCAGGGTTCTAACTATGGCTACACCTTC.

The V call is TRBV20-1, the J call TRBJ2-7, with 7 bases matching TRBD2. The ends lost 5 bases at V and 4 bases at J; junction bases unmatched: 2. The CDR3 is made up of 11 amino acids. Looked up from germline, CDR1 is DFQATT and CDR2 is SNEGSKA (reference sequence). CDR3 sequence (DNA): TGCAGTGCTGGACTAGGGTACGAGCAGTACTTC. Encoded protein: CSAGLGYEQYF.

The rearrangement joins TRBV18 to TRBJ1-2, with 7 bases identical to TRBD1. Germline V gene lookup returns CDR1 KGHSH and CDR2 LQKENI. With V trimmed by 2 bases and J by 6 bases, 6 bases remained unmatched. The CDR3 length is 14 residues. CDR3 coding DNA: TGTGCCAGCTCACCAGAAAGACAGGGCCATGGCTACACCTTC. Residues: CASSPERQGHGYTF.

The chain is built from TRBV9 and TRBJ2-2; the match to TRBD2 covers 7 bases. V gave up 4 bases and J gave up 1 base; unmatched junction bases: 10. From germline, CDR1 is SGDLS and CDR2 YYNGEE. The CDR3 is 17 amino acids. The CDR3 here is CASSLPRASGNTGELFF. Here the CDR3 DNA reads TGTGCCAGCAGCCTCCCCCGGGCTAGCGGGAACACCGGGGAGCTGTTTTTT.

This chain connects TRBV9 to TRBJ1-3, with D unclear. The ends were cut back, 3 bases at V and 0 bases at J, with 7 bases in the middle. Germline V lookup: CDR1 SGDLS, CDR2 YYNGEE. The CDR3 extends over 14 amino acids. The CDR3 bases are TGTGCCAGCAGCGCGGGGAACTCTGGAAACACCATATATTTT. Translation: CASSAGNSGNTIYF.

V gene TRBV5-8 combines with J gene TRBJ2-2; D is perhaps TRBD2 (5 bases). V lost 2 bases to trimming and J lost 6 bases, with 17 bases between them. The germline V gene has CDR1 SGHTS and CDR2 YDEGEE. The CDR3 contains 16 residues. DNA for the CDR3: TGTGCCAGCAGCTTCCCTCCAAGCGGCCCACCCGGGGAGCTGTTTTTT. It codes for CASSFPPSGPPGELFF.

The CDR3 DNA is TGTGCCAGCAGTCCGGGACAGGCCCCCTACGAGCAGTACTTC. Protein sequence: CASSPGQAPYEQYF. The rearrangement uses TRBV2 and TRBJ2-7, with 8 bases matching TRBD1. This CDR3 comprises 14 residues. V trimming: 5 bases; J trimming: 2 bases; junction bases outside the gene matches: 5. Germline V CDR1 and CDR2: SNHLY, FYNNEI.

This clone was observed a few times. CDR3 protein: CASTPDSREKLFF. CDR3 bases: TGTGCCAGCACCCCCGACAGTCGAGAAAAACTGTTTTTT. J is TRBJ1-4 and V is TRBV28; possibly TRBD1 for D (5 bases). V dropped 7 bases and J dropped 8 bases, with 14 bases sitting between them. The CDR3 is 13 amino acids. The germline V gene encodes CDR1 MDHEN and CDR2 SYDVKM. Based on the CDR3 plus reference TRBV28 and TRBJ1-4, the full variable domain is DVKVTQSSRYLVKRTGEKVFLECVQDMDHENMFWYRQDPGLGLRLIYFSYDVKMKEKGDIPEGYSVSREKKERFSLILESASTNQTSMYLCASTPDSREKLFFGSGTQLSVL.

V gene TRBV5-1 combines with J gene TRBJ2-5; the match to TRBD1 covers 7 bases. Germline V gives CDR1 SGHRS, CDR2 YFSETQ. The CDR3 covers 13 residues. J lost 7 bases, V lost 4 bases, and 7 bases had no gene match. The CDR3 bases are TGCGCCAGCAGCCCGGGGACAGTAGTGACCCAGTACTTC. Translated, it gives CASSPGTVVTQYF.

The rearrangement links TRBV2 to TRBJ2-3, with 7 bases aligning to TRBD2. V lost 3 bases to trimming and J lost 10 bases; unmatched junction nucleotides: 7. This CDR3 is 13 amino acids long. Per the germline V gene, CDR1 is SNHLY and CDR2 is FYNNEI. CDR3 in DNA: TGTGCCAGCAGTGATGCAGGACTAGTCCCGCAGTATTTT. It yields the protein CASSDAGLVPQYF.

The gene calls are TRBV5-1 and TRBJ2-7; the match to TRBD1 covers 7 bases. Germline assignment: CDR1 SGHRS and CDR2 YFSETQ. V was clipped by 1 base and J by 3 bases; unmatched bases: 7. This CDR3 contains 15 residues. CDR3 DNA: TGCGCCAGCAGCTTGTTGGTGGGGACAGACTACGAGCAGTACTTC. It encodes CASSLLVGTDYEQYF.

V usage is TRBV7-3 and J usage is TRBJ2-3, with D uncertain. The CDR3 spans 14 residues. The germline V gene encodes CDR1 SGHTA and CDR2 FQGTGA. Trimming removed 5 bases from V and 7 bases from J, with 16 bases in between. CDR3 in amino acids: CASSLNPGGNTQYF. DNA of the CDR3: TGTGCCAGCAGCCTTAACCCAGGTGGTAATACGCAGTATTTT.

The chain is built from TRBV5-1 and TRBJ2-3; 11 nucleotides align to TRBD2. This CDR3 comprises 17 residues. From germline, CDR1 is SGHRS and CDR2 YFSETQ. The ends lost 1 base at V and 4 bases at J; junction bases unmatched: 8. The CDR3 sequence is CASSLSTSGSSPDTQYF. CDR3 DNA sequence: TGCGCCAGCAGCTTGAGCACTAGCGGGAGTTCCCCAGATACGCAGTATTTT.

The DNA of the CDR3 is TGTGCCAGCAGCCAATTCCAGGGTGGCGAGCAGTACTTC. Its translation is CASSQFQGGEQYF. This chain connects TRBV3-1 (or the pseudogene TRBV3-2) to TRBJ2-7; D may be TRBD1 (5 bases). This CDR3 has 13 amino acids. Germline CDR1 and CDR2: LGHDT and YNNKEL (reference sequence). Trimming stripped 2 bases from V and 6 bases from J, with 11 bases between.

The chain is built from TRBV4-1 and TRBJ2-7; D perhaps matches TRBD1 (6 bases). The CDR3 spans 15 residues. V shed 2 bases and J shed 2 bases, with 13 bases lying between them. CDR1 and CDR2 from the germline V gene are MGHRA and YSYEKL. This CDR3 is CASSQPQGTPYEQYF. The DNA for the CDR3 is TGCGCCAGCAGCCAACCCCAGGGGACCCCCTACGAGCAGTACTTC.

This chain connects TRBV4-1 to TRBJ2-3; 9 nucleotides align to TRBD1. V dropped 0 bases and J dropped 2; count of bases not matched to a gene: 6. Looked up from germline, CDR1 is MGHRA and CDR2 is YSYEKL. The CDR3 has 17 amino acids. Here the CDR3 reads CASSQDEGTGYTDTQYF. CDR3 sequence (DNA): TGCGCCAGCAGCCAAGATGAAGGGACAGGGTACACAGATACGCAGTATTTT.

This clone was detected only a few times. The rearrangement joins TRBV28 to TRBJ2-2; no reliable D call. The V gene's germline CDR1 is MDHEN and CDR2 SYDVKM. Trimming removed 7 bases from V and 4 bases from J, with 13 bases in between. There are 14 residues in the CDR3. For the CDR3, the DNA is TGTGCCAGCATACTACAAAGAGGCACCGGGGAGCTGTTTTTT. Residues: CASILQRGTGELFF.

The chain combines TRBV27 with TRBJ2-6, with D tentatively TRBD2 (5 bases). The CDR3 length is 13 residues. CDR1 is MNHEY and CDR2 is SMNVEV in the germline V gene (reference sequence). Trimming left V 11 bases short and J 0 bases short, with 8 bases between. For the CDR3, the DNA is TGTGCCTCCGCGGGCTCTGGGGCCAACGTCCTGACTTTC. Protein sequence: CASAGSGANVLTF. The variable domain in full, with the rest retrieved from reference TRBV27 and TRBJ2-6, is EAQVTQNPRYLITVTGKKLTVTCSQNMNHEYMSWYRQDPGLGLRQIYYSMNVEVTDKGDVPEGYKVSRKEKRNFPLILESPSPNQTSLYFCASAGSGANVLTFGAGSRLTVL.

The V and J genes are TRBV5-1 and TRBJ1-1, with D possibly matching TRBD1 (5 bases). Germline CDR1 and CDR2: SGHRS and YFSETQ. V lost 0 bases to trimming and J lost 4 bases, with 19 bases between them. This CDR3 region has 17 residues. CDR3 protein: CASSLAQGPHRGTEAFF. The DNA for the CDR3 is TGCGCCAGCAGCTTGGCCCAAGGACCCCATAGGGGCACTGAAGCTTTCTTT.

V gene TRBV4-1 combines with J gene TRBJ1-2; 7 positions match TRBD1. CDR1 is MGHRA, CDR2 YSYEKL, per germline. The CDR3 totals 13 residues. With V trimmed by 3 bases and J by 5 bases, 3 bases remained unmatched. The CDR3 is CASSQRGQYGYTF. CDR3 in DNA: TGCGCCAGCAGCCAGAGGGGACAGTATGGCTACACCTTC.

The CDR3 region has the DNA TGTGCCAGCAGCTTAGTCGGCGGGCGGAGCTCCTACAATGAGCAGTTCTTC. As protein: CASSLVGGRSSYNEQFF. The rearrangement uses TRBV7-9 and TRBJ2-1; D perhaps matches TRBD2 (5 bases). The CDR3 totals 17 residues. With 1 base removed from V and 0 bases from J, the gap between germline ends came to 13 bases. Germline loops: CDR1 SEHNR, CDR2 FQNEAQ (reference sequence). Filled out from reference TRBV7-9 and TRBJ2-1, the complete variable domain reads DTGVSQNPRHKITKRGQNVTFRCDPISEHNRLYWYRQTLGQGPEFLTYFQNEAQLEKSRLLSDRFSAERPKGSFSTLEIQRTEQGDSAMYLCASSLVGGRSSYNEQFFGPGTRLTVL.

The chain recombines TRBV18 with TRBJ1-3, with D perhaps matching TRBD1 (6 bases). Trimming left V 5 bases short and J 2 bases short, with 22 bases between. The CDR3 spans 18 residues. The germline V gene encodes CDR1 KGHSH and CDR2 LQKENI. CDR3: CASSAPVQQGVAGNTIYF. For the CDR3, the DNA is TGTGCCAGCTCAGCGCCCGTTCAACAGGGAGTTGCTGGAAACACCATATATTTT.

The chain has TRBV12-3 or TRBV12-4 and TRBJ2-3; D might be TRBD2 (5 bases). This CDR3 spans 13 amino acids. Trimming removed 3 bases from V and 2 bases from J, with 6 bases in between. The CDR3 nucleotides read TGTGCCAGCAGTTTGCTAGCCACAGATACGCAGTATTTT. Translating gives CASSLLATDTQYF.

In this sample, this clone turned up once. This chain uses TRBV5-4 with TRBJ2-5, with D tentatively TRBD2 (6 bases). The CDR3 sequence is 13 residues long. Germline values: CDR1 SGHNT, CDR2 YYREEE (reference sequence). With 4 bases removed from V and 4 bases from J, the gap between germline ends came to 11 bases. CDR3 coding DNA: TGTGCCAGCAGCCGAGGGAGGAGAGAGACCCAGTACTTC. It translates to CASSRGRRETQYF.